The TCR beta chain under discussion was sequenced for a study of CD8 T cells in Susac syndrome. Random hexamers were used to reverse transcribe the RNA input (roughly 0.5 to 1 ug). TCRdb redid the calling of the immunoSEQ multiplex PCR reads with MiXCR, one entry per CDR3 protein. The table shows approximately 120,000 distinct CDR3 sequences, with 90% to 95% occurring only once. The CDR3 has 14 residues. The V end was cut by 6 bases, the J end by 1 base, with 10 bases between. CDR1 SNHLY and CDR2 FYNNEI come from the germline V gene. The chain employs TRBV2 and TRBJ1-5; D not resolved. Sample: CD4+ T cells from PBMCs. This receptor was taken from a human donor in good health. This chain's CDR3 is CASRYPESNQPQHF. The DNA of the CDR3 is TGTGCCAGCAGATACCCCGAGAGCAATCAGCCCCAGCATTTT.